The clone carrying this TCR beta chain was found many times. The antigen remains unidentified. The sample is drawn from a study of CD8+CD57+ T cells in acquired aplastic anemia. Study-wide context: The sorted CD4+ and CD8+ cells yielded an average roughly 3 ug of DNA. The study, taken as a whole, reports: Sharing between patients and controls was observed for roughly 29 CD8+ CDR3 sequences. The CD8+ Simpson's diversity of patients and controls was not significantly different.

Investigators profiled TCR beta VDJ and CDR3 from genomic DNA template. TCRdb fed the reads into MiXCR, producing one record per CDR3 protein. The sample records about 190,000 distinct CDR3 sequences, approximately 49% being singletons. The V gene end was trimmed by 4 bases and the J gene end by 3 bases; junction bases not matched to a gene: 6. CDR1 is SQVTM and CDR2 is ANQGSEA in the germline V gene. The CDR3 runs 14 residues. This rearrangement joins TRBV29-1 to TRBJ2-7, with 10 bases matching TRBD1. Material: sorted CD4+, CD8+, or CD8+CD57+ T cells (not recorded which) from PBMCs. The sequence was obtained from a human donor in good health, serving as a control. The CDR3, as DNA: TGCAGCGTTGCCCCGGGACAGGGGAACTACGAGCAGTACTTC. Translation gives CSVAPGQGNYEQYF.